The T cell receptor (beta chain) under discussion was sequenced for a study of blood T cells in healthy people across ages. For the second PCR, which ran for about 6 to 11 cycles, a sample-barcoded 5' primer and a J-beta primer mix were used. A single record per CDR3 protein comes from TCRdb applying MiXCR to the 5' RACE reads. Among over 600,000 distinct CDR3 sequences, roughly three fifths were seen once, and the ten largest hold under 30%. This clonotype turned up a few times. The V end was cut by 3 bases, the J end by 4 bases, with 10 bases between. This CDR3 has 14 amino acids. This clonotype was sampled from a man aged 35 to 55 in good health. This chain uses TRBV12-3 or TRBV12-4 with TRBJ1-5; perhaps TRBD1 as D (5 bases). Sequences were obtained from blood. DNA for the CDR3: TGTGCCAGCAGTTTCCCAGGGCAAAATCAGCCCCAGCATTTT. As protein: CASSFPGQNQPQHF.